Presented here are 22 T cell receptor beta chains from one specimen sequenced in a study of regulatory T cells in long-lasting Graves disease. Sample time point: newly diagnosed GD, antithyroid drugs for less than 3 months. PBMCs were the source of the RNA used for TCR sequencing. Combining iRepertoire HTBI primers with Arm-PCR of CDR3 regions, the authors built TCR beta libraries. TCRdb ran MiXCR on the multiplex PCR reads and lists one entry per CDR3 protein. The sample lists about 440,000 distinct CDR3 sequences, 15% seen once, with roughly 17% in the top ten. These data were likewise used in another study, on T cells in Graves' hyperthyroidism and ophthalmopathy.

Sequencing used peripheral blood mononuclear cells (PBMCs), obtained at new diagnosis, from a patient treated with antithyroid drugs. The receptors were sampled from a woman aged 30 to 39 with Graves disease.

The rearrangement uses TRBV10-3 and TRBJ2-1; the D is unclear. The CDR3 totals 16 residues. The ends were cut back, 2 bases at V and 6 bases at J, with 17 bases in the middle. Germline-derived CDR1 and CDR2 are ENHRY and SYGVKD. The CDR3 DNA sequence: TGTGCCATCAGTGAGCAACAACATAGTACCTCCAATGAGCAGTTCTTC. Protein sequence: CAISEQQHSTSNEQFF.

This clonotype was seen more than once but under ten times. The rearrangement uses TRBV19 and TRBJ1-5, with 8 positions matching TRBD1. Trimming at V came to 7 bases and at J to 4 bases, leaving 9 bases not matched to a gene. CDR3 length equals 15 residues. Germline V gene sequence: CDR1 LNHDA, CDR2 SQIVND (reference sequence). CDR3 region: CASTLDRALNQPQHF. CDR3 coding DNA: TGTGCCAGTACCTTGGACAGGGCGTTAAATCAGCCCCAGCATTTT.

Comments on this clonotype: The junction and the germline gene differ at one end; a read error may be behind it. The V and J genes are TRBV5-1 and TRBJ1-2, with D perhaps TRBD1 (6 bases). This CDR3 comprises 16 residues. Germline CDR1 and CDR2: SGHRS and YFSETQ. The CDR3 coding sequence is TGCGCCAGCAGCTCGGGAGTAAGGGGGTCGCCCTATGGCTGCACCTTC. This codes for CASSSGVRGSPYGCTF.

There are many counts of this clonotype. V gene TRBV24-1 combines with J gene TRBJ2-1; D uncertain. V lost 2 bases to trimming and J lost 7 bases, with 5 bases between them. The germline gives CDR1 KGHDR, CDR2 SFDVKD. CDR3 length: 12 amino acids. CDR3 protein: CATSDWLNEQFF. The CDR3 region has the DNA TGTGCCACCAGTGATTGGCTGAATGAGCAGTTCTTC.

This clonotype occurred many times. The chain has TRBV28 and TRBJ2-6, with D possibly called TRBD1 or TRBD2 (6 bases each). CDR1 MDHEN and CDR2 SYDVKM come from the germline V gene. The CDR3 is made up of 16 amino acids. Trimming pared 5 bases from V and 0 bases from J, leaving 11 bases between. The CDR3 is CASSRGGSSGANVLTF. CDR3 coding DNA: TGTGCCAGCAGTCGAGGGGGGAGCTCTGGGGCCAACGTCCTGACTTTC.

This clonotype was seen at least ten times. The genes are TRBV6-1 and TRBJ1-2; 8 nucleotides line up with TRBD1. The germline gives CDR1 MNHNS, CDR2 SASEGT. The CDR3 extends over 15 amino acids. Losses at the gene ends were 6 bases for V and 4 bases for J; bases not matched to a gene: 10. The CDR3 DNA sequence: TGTGCCAGCAGCTCGGGGGGGACAGGCACCTATGGCTACACCTTC. Protein sequence: CASSSGGTGTYGYTF.

The J gene is TRBJ1-1, the V gene TRBV2, with D perhaps matching TRBD1 (6 bases). CDR1 SNHLY and CDR2 FYNNEI come from the germline V gene. CDR3 size: 13 residues. The V end lost 6 bases, the J end lost 8 bases, and 16 bases lay between the germline ends. CDR3 sequence: CASSPGQLPEAFF. CDR3 in DNA: TGTGCCAGCAGCCCAGGACAGCTCCCGGAAGCTTTCTTT.

This clonotype was picked up a small number of times. The gene calls are TRBV19 and TRBJ2-5, with 8 bases matching TRBD1. Germline lookup yields CDR1 LNHDA and CDR2 SQIVND (reference sequence). J gave up 3 bases and V 3 bases, and 6 bases lay outside the gene matches. The CDR3 is 15 residues long. This CDR3 is CASSIRTGGKETQYF. DNA for the CDR3: TGTGCCAGTAGTATTCGTACAGGGGGGAAAGAGACCCAGTACTTC.

The CDR3 nucleotides read TGCGCCAGCAGCTCCATGCCCAGGGGAAGGGGGACAGATACGCAGTATTTT. Residues: CASSSMPRGRGTDTQYF. This chain uses TRBV5-1 with TRBJ2-3; a possible D gene is TRBD1 (6 bases). The germline V gene encodes CDR1 SGHRS and CDR2 YFSETQ. The CDR3 has 17 residues. The germline V and J ends were trimmed by 3 bases and 3 bases, with 20 bases remaining between them.

The chain employs TRBV20-1 and TRBJ2-7; 8 bases fit TRBD2. The V gene's germline CDR1 is DFQATT and CDR2 SNEGSKA (reference sequence). V gave up 3 bases and J gave up 2 bases; unmatched junction bases: 6. The CDR3 loop spans 14 amino acids. The CDR3 coding sequence is TGCAGTGCTAGGCCTAGCGGGCGGACCTACGAGCAGTACTTC. Its translation is CSARPSGRTYEQYF.

The genes are TRBV24-1 and TRBJ1-5, with 9 bases identical to TRBD1. This CDR3 is 15 amino acids long. Germline CDR1 KGHDR, CDR2 SFDVKD. The trim removed 3 bases at V and 5 bases at J, leaving 4 bases unmatched. The CDR3 coding sequence is TGTGCCACCAGTGATCCTCGGACAGGGGATCAGCCCCAGCATTTT. Its translation is CATSDPRTGDQPQHF.

This clonotype appeared many times. The chain links TRBV24-1 to TRBJ2-7; TRBD2 aligns across 8 bases. V gave up 4 bases and J gave up 3 bases; unmatched junction bases: 7. This CDR3 contains 15 residues. Looked up from germline, CDR1 is KGHDR and CDR2 is SFDVKD. CDR3 bases: TGTGCCACCAGTGACTCCAGCGGGAGATTCTACGAGCAGTACTTC. Translation: CATSDSSGRFYEQYF.

This clonotype was seen repeatedly, ten times or more. The gene calls are TRBV6-1 and TRBJ2-1; 9 bases are shared with TRBD2. Per germline, CDR1 MNHNS and CDR2 SASEGT. This CDR3 contains 13 residues. With 7 bases clipped from V and 16 bases from J, the junction kept 14 bases outside the gene matches. In DNA form, the CDR3 reads TGTGCCAGCACCTCCGGACTAGCGCCTTTCTACTTCTTC. As protein: CASTSGLAPFYFF.

This clonotype was seen a few times. One end of the junction fails to match germline, which may point to a read error. V usage is TRBV19 and J usage is TRBJ2-3; 9 nucleotides match TRBD2. Germline lookup yields CDR1 LNHDA and CDR2 SQIVND (reference sequence). This CDR3 is 15 amino acids long. In nucleotides, the CDR3 is TGTGCCAGTAGTATTCTAGCGGGGCGCACGGATACGCAGTATTTT. Protein sequence: CASSILAGRTDTQYF.

This clonotype was observed at least ten times. CDR3 protein: CSARGTQETQYF. CDR3 DNA sequence: TGCAGTGCTAGAGGGACCCAAGAGACCCAGTACTTC. This chain connects TRBV20-1 to TRBJ2-5, with D unclear. CDR1 and CDR2 from the germline V gene are DFQATT and SNEGSKA (reference sequence). The CDR3 totals 12 residues. Trimming removed 1 base at V and 1 base at J, with 4 bases between.

Note on this clonotype: A junction boundary mismatches the germline segment, possibly from a read error. The V gene is TRBV5-6, the J gene TRBJ2-7; 9 positions match TRBD1. This CDR3 contains 14 residues. The germline V gene has CDR1 SGHDT and CDR2 YYEEEE. The CDR3 bases are TGTGCCAGCAGTACCCTGGGACAGGGCTACGGGCAGTACTTC. This gives the protein CASSTLGQGYGQYF. Using reference TRBV5-6 and TRBJ2-7 for the parts outside the CDR3, the full variable domain is DAGVTQSPTHLIKTRGQQVTLRCSPKSGHDTVSWYQQALGQGPQFIFQYYEEEERQRGNFPDRFSGHQFPNYSSELNVNALLLGDSALYLCASSTLGQGYGQYFGPGTRLTVT.

The gene calls are TRBV18 and TRBJ1-5, with TRBD1 matching 9 bases. J gave up 6 bases and V 3 bases, and 0 bases lay outside the gene matches. This CDR3 is built from 13 residues. CDR1 is KGHSH and CDR2 is LQKENI in the germline V gene. DNA for the CDR3: TGTGCCAGCTCACCGACAGGGGGTCAGCCCCAGCATTTT. Translation gives CASSPTGGQPQHF.

Many counts were recorded for this clonotype. The chain uses TRBV2 and TRBJ2-5, with a possible D match to TRBD1 (6 bases). The CDR3 is 13 amino acids. V lost 5 bases and J 4 bases, leaving 11 bases between the germline ends. Germline lookup yields CDR1 SNHLY and CDR2 FYNNEI. CDR3 coding DNA: TGTGCCAGCAGTCCACAGGGCCGAGAGACCCAGTACTTC. It yields the protein CASSPQGRETQYF.

This clonotype appeared a few times. The chain recombines TRBV13 with TRBJ2-7; 12 nucleotides line up with TRBD2. The CDR3 is 17 residues long. Per germline, CDR1 PRHDT and CDR2 FYEKMQ (reference sequence). J was trimmed by 6 bases and V by 3 bases; bases with no gene match: 12. The CDR3 is CASSFGLAGGGVAEQYF. In nucleotides, the CDR3 is TGTGCCAGCAGCTTCGGCCTAGCGGGAGGGGGCGTGGCCGAGCAGTACTTC.

The V gene is TRBV25-1, the J gene TRBJ1-3; D uncertain. Trimming stripped 3 bases from V and 5 bases from J, with 8 bases between. This CDR3 comprises 13 residues. Germline lookup yields CDR1 MGHDK and CDR2 SYGVNS. The CDR3 here is CASSDWGRNTIYF. CDR3 sequence (DNA): TGTGCCAGCAGTGATTGGGGAAGAAACACCATATATTTT.

The J gene is TRBJ2-1, the V gene TRBV12-3 or TRBV12-4; TRBD2 matches 12 bases. The CDR3 totals 15 residues. Trimming cost V 7 bases and J 3 bases; bases outside gene matches: 4. CDR3 sequence reads: CASIPTSGSYNEQFF. CDR3 sequence (DNA): TGTGCCAGCATCCCGACTAGCGGGAGCTACAATGAGCAGTTCTTC.

This clonotype was seen many times. The J gene is TRBJ2-3, the V gene TRBV11-3; D is ambiguous. CDR3 length: 16 residues. The germline V gene has CDR1 SGHNT and CDR2 YENEEA. Trimming removed 2 bases at V and 0 bases at J, with 12 bases between. CDR3 sequence (DNA): TGTGCCAGCAGCTTAAGTCTGGAGCCCAGCACAGATACGCAGTATTTT. This codes for CASSLSLEPSTDTQYF.